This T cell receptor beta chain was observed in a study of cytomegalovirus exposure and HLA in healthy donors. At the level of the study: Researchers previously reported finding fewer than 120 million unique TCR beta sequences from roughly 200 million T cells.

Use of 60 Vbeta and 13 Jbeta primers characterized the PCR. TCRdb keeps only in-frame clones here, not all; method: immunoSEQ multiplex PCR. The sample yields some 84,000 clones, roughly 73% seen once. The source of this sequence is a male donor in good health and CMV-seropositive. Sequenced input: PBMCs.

The CDR3 DNA reads TGTGCCAGCAGCCTTAGTGGGAGGGGAGGTAATGAGCAGTTCTTC. Its translation is CASSLSGRGGNEQFF. The chain recombines TRBV5-4 with TRBJ2-1; 7 bases are shared with TRBD2. CDR1 and CDR2 (germline): SGHNT, YYREEE (reference sequence). V was clipped by 4 bases and J by 7 bases; unmatched bases: 11. This CDR3 contains 15 residues.